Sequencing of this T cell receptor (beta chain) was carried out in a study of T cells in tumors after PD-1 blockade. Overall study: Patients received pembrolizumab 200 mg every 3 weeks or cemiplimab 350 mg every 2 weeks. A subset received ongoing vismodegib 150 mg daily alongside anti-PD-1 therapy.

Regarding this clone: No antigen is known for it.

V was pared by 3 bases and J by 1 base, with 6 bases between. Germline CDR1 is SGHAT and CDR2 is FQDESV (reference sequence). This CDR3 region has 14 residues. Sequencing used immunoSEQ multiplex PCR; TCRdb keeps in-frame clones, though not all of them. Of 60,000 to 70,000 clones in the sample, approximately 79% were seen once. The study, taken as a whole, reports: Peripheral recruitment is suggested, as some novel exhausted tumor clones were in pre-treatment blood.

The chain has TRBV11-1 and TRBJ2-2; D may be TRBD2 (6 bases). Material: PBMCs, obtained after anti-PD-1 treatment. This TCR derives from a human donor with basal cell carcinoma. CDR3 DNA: TGTGCCAGCAGCTTCGGGGGGAACACCGGGGAGCTGTTTTTT. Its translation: CASSFGGNTGELFF.